These 10 T cell receptor beta chains originate from one sample sequenced in a study of T cell responses to AZD1222 COVID-19 vaccine. Repertoires were generated with immunoSEQ multiplex PCR, while TCRdb's copy carries only in-frame clones and drops some. The repertoire consists of tens of thousands of clones, with 90% to 95% occurring once and the leading ten covering more than 4.5%. The sequencing here drew on peripheral blood, taken on day 0 of AZD1222 vaccination. All receptors derive from an adult in good health.

A few counts support this clone. The J gene is TRBJ2-1, the V gene TRBV7-9, with D hard to call. Germline V lookup: CDR1 SEHNR, CDR2 FQNEAQ (reference sequence). Trimming removed 5 bases from V and 4 bases from J, with 6 bases in between. CDR3 length equals 12 residues. This CDR3 reads CASSPIYNEQFF. The CDR3 DNA reads TGTGCCAGCAGCCCGATATACAATGAGCAGTTCTTC.

The genes are TRBV28 and TRBJ2-7; tentative D call: TRBD1 (6 bases). V was clipped by 5 bases and J by 5 bases, with 19 bases between them. Germline CDR1 is MDHEN and CDR2 is SYDVKM. CDR3 length: 15 residues. CDR3 residues: CASSPPGAEQNEQYF. Written as DNA, the CDR3 is TGTGCCAGCAGTCCTCCAGGGGCGGAGCAAAACGAGCAGTACTTC.

The J gene is TRBJ1-6, the V gene TRBV3-1 (or the pseudogene TRBV3-2); D gene unclear. In germline, CDR1 is LGHDT, CDR2 YNNKEL (reference sequence). Trimming took 2 bases from V and 7 from J, leaving 3 bases between them. The CDR3 covers 12 residues. In DNA form, the CDR3 reads TGTGCCAGCAGCCAAAGGAATTCACCCCTCCACTTT. This translates into CASSQRNSPLHF.

The J gene is TRBJ2-7, the V gene TRBV7-8; the D gene is possibly TRBD1 (5 bases). The V gene lost 1 base and the J gene lost 6 bases, with 7 bases spanning the gap. CDR3 length equals 12 residues. In germline, CDR1 is SGHVS, CDR2 FQNEAQ. The CDR3 nucleotides are TGTGCCAGCAGCTTAGTAGGGGCCGAGCAGTACTTC. This gives the protein CASSLVGAEQYF.

J is TRBJ1-2 and V is TRBV2; D may be TRBD1 (5 bases). The CDR3 runs to 13 residues. The germline V gene has CDR1 SNHLY and CDR2 FYNNEI. Trimming removed 1 base at V and 8 bases at J, with 11 bases between. As DNA, the CDR3 is TGTGCCAGCAGTGAAGTTGTAGGGGCAGGCTACACCTTC. This translates into CASSEVVGAGYTF.

The chain links TRBV20-1 to TRBJ1-1; D is unclear. CDR1 is DFQATT, CDR2 SNEGSKA, per germline (reference sequence). V was cut by 6 bases and J by 7 bases, with 12 bases left in between. The CDR3 is 11 residues long. CDR3 DNA sequence: TGCAGTGCCCCCGACCAATTTGAAGCTTTCTTT. Protein sequence: CSAPDQFEAFF.

The chain employs TRBV3-1 (or the pseudogene TRBV3-2) and TRBJ2-7; 11 bases match TRBD2. CDR1 LGHDT and CDR2 YNNKEL come from the germline V gene (reference sequence). The CDR3 extends over 15 amino acids. V lost 3 bases to trimming and J lost 6 bases; unmatched junction nucleotides: 7. For the CDR3, the DNA is TGTGCCAGCAGCCACCTGCTAGCGGGAGGTGGCGAGCAGTACTTC. It translates to CASSHLLAGGGEQYF.

The gene calls are TRBV2 and TRBJ2-7, with D possibly matching TRBD1 (6 bases). Germline V gene lookup returns CDR1 SNHLY and CDR2 FYNNEI. This CDR3 spans 16 amino acids. Deletions cut 6 bases from V and 0 bases from J, with 18 bases between. The CDR3 sequence: CASRGFAGTSSYEQYF. CDR3 nucleotides: TGTGCCAGCAGAGGCTTCGCAGGGACAAGCTCCTACGAGCAGTACTTC.

V and J are TRBV27 and TRBJ2-5; 11 nucleotides line up with TRBD2. V was pared by 7 bases and J by 5 bases, with 9 bases of the junction left unmatched. The CDR3 runs 15 residues. Germline loops: CDR1 MNHEY, CDR2 SMNVEV (reference sequence). The chain's CDR3 is CASKLTSGSMETQYF. CDR3 in DNA: TGTGCCAGCAAACTTACTAGCGGGAGTATGGAGACCCAGTACTTC.

V and J are TRBV28 and TRBJ2-2, with TRBD1 matching over 10 bases. J was trimmed by 6 bases and V by 2 bases; bases with no gene match: 9. CDR1 is MDHEN, CDR2 SYDVKM, per germline. The CDR3 runs 17 residues. CDR3 sequence reads: CASSLVRDRGASGELFF. CDR3 DNA sequence: TGTGCCAGCAGTTTAGTCCGGGACAGGGGTGCATCCGGGGAGCTGTTTTTT.